The 9 T cell receptor beta chains reported below all come from one sample, sequenced in a study of T-cell reconstitution after alpha-beta-depleted transplantation in children. Construction of the TCRbeta library involved unique molecular identifiers. TCRdb passed the PCR reads through MiXCR, listing each CDR3 protein once. The sample lists hundreds of thousands of distinct CDR3 sequences; 16% were seen once. The starting material was PBMCs from the stem cell graft donor, obtained from the stem cell graft. The receptors here all came from a human donor who donated a stem cell graft to a child with acute myeloid leukemia.

This clonotype came up many times. The genes are TRBV6-1 and TRBJ1-2; the D gene is possibly TRBD1 (5 bases). V was trimmed by 6 bases and J by 4 bases, leaving 12 bases between them. There are 13 residues in the CDR3. In germline, CDR1 is MNHNS, CDR2 SASEGT. The CDR3, as DNA: TGTGCCAGCAGGAAAACAGGAATCTATGGCTACACCTTC. Amino acid sequence: CASRKTGIYGYTF.

This clonotype was detected only a few times. The chain carries TRBV25-1 and TRBJ2-3; tentatively, D is TRBD2 (6 bases). CDR1 is MGHDK and CDR2 is SYGVNS in the germline V gene. The CDR3 covers 14 residues. V shed 2 bases and J shed 4 bases, with 10 bases lying between them. The CDR3 here is CASSERRGPDTQYF. The CDR3 nucleotides read TGTGCCAGCAGTGAACGGCGGGGTCCAGATACGCAGTATTTT.

In its sample, this clonotype was seen once. Just one base apart from a much larger clone, this may be a read error. The V gene is TRBV20-1, the J gene TRBJ1-1; D not certain. V was pared by 6 bases and J by 5 bases, with 13 bases between. The germline V gene encodes CDR1 DFQATT and CDR2 SNEGSKA (reference sequence). This CDR3 comprises 12 residues. The CDR3 coding sequence is TGCAGTGCCCGGGCCCCGTTTACTGAAGCTTTCTTT. As protein: CSARAPFTEAFF.

This clonotype was seen many times. The chain couples TRBV24-1 to TRBJ1-1; 11 positions match TRBD1. Germline CDR1 and CDR2: KGHDR and SFDVKD. The CDR3 runs 14 residues. Trimming removed 5 bases from V and 6 bases from J; junction bases left unmatched: 4. DNA for the CDR3: TGTGCCACCAGTGGGACAGGGGGCGCGGCTGAAGCTTTCTTT. The encoded protein is CATSGTGGAAEAFF.

This clonotype was detected ten times or more. The V call is TRBV29-1, the J call TRBJ2-1; D perhaps matches TRBD2 (5 bases). CDR3 length equals 11 residues. Germline V CDR1 and CDR2: SQVTM, ANQGSEA. V dropped 3 bases and J dropped 9 bases, with 9 bases sitting between them. The CDR3 protein is CSVEVGSEQFF. The CDR3 nucleotides read TGCAGCGTTGAGGTGGGGAGTGAGCAGTTCTTC.

The chain links TRBV7-7 to TRBJ2-3; D is ambiguous. Germline lookup yields CDR1 SSHAT and CDR2 FNYEAQ (reference sequence). This CDR3 has 16 amino acids. The V end was cut by 3 bases, the J end by 4 bases, with 17 bases between. CDR3 loop: CASSFTRKRNADTQYF. CDR3 bases: TGTGCCAGCAGCTTTACAAGGAAAAGGAACGCAGATACGCAGTATTTT.

This clonotype has a count of ten or more. DNA of the CDR3: TGTGCCAGCAGAGGGATAGGACGTAACAATGAGCAGTTCTTC. Protein: CASRGIGRNNEQFF. V and J are TRBV6-2 or TRBV6-3 and TRBJ2-1; D uncertain. In germline, CDR1 is MNHEY, CDR2 SVGEGT. The CDR3 contains 14 residues. V was trimmed by 6 bases and J by 5 bases, leaving 14 bases between them.

Ten or more counts support this clonotype. The chain combines TRBV5-1 with TRBJ1-1; weak D call: TRBD1 (5 bases). Trimming left V 0 bases short and J 11 bases short, with 14 bases between. The germline gives CDR1 SGHRS, CDR2 YFSETQ. The CDR3 has 13 amino acids. The CDR3 here is CASSLVGREGAFF. The CDR3 DNA is TGCGCCAGCAGCTTGGTAGGGAGAGAGGGGGCTTTCTTT.

This clonotype came up a few times. The chain employs TRBV10-3 and TRBJ1-4; 10 nucleotides line up with TRBD1. Germline V gene lookup returns CDR1 ENHRY and CDR2 SYGVKD. V lost 2 bases and J lost 10; bases outside the gene matches: 4. This CDR3 has 14 residues. The CDR3 loop reads CAISEGTGVGKLFF. CDR3 in DNA: TGTGCCATCAGTGAGGGGACAGGGGTTGGAAAACTGTTTTTT.